This T cell receptor (beta chain) was sequenced in a study of CD8 T cells in Susac syndrome. The authors negatively isolated CD8+ and CD4+ T cells and FACS-enriched TEMRA cells. Reverse transcription of roughly 0.45 to 1 ug RNA used random hexamers. Each CDR3 protein gets one entry after TCRdb re-called the immunoSEQ multiplex PCR reads with MiXCR. The sample includes 130,000 or so distinct CDR3 sequences, around 94% of them seen just once. The CDR3 spans 18 residues. Germline V gene sequence: CDR1 LGHNA, CDR2 YNFKEQ. Trimming pared 1 base from V and 2 bases from J, leaving 18 bases between. Sequencing was performed on CD4+ T cells from PBMCs. The TCR comes from a human donor in good health. The J gene is TRBJ2-1, the V gene TRBV4-2, with D possibly matching TRBD1 (7 bases). Here the CDR3 reads CASSQGRRGRGAYNEQFF. CDR3 in DNA: TGTGCCAGCAGCCAAGGGCGGAGGGGCAGGGGGGCCTACAATGAGCAGTTCTTC.